The clone carrying this T cell receptor beta chain was seen many times. Trimming removed 6 bases at V and 1 base at J, with 9 bases between. This CDR3 has 13 amino acids. Looked up from germline, CDR1 is PRHDT and CDR2 is FYEKMQ (reference sequence). Original processing methods: Researchers report that nucleated cell counts were estimated from reference gene primer amplification. Assay used: immunoSEQ multiplex PCR; TCRdb lists only in-frame clones, some missing. D and trimming come from the DNA, and the V and J calls and clone size come from that table. The sample shows around 170,000 clones, around 80% of them seen only once. The data are from a study of blood T cell repertoires in COVID-19.

The rearrangement joins TRBV13 to TRBJ1-1; D might be TRBD1 (5 bases). Sequenced sample: peripheral blood. This receptor was identified in a man in his thirties or forties with active or convalescent COVID-19. The CDR3 DNA reads TGTGCCAGCAGGATGGGGGGGAACACTGAAGCTTTCTTT. Translated, it gives CASRMGGNTEAFF.